A single T cell receptor beta chain is shown here with its context. What it recognizes is unknown. The germline V and J ends were trimmed by 11 bases and 13 bases, with 30 bases remaining between them. Germline V lookup: CDR1 LNHDA, CDR2 SQIVND (reference sequence). This CDR3 region has 16 residues. TCRdb re-called the multiplex PCR reads through MiXCR, storing one row per CDR3 protein. Found here are roughly 100,000 distinct CDR3 sequences, less than 40% of them singletons; the top ten hold approximately 5%. The sample is drawn from a study of breast tumors, draining lymph nodes, adjacent tissues. Broader study findings: Findings are consistent with lymph node origin and intratumoral expansion of most tumor T cells. Compared with basal-like, luminal-like tumors shared significantly more repertoire with nontumor tissue. Compared with lymph nodes, tumors were less diverse; compared with nontumor tissue, more.

The lymph nodes were axillary draining lymph nodes from breast cancer patients. V and J are TRBV19 and TRBJ1-6; the D gene is possibly TRBD1 (5 bases). This clonotype was obtained from a female donor with breast cancer. Some clones in this sample may be carry-over from other donors' samples. The specimen sequenced was axillary lymph node tissue. CDR3: CAWSRGGGGFGYPLHF. DNA of the CDR3: TGTGCCTGGAGTCGCGGGGGGGGGGGATTCGGTTACCCCCTCCACTTT.